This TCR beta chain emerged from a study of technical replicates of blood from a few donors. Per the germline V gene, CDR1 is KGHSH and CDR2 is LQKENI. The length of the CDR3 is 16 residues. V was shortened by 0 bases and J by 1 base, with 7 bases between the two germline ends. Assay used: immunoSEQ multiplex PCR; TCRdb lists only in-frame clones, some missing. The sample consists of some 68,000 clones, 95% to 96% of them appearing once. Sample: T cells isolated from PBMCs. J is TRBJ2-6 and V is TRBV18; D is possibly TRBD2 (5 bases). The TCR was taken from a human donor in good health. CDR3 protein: CASSPPGVSGANVLTF. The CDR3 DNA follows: TGTGCCAGCTCACCACCCGGGGTTTCTGGGGCCAACGTCCTGACTTTC.